A single sample is the source of the 20 T cell receptor beta chains below, sequenced in a study of blood T cell repertoires in COVID-19. Clones were sequenced by immunoSEQ multiplex PCR, and TCRdb holds only the in-frame ones, with some missing. The table has 200,000 or so clones, approximately 86% seen once; the top ten hold more than 2.5%. The specimen sequenced was peripheral blood. Receptors originate from a man between 60 and 75 years old with acute or convalescent COVID-19.

V and J are TRBV28 and TRBJ1-3, with D uncertain. V dropped 5 bases and J dropped 0 bases, with 11 bases sitting between them. The CDR3 spans 15 residues. Germline CDR1 and CDR2: MDHEN and SYDVKM. This chain's CDR3 is CASSPRLLSGNTIYF. As DNA, the CDR3 is TGTGCCAGCAGTCCGCGGCTTCTCTCTGGAAACACCATATATTTT.

Ten or more counts support this clone. Other nucleotide sequences in the sample specify the same CDR3. The gene calls are TRBV6-6 and TRBJ1-2; D is possibly TRBD1 (6 bases). In germline, CDR1 is MNHNY, CDR2 SVGAGI (reference sequence). The CDR3 is made up of 13 amino acids. The V end was cut by 0 bases, the J end by 8 bases, with 10 bases between. The CDR3 sequence: CASSYSNRDGYTF. DNA for the CDR3: TGTGCCAGCAGTTACTCAAACAGGGACGGCTACACCTTC.

The chain links TRBV6-5 to TRBJ2-2; no firm D call. Germline CDR1 MNHEY, CDR2 SVGAGI. There are 13 residues in the CDR3. The V and J ends lost 3 bases and 10 bases respectively, with 12 bases between them. The CDR3 is CASSYGQLKELFF. CDR3 bases: TGTGCCAGCAGTTATGGGCAGCTTAAGGAGCTGTTTTTT.

The chain employs TRBV25-1 and TRBJ1-2; D possibly corresponds to TRBD1 (6 bases). The CDR3 has 14 residues. Trimming removed 1 base at V and 4 bases at J, with 10 bases between. The germline V gene encodes CDR1 MGHDK and CDR2 SYGVNS. This CDR3 reads CASSESGAGYGYTF. The CDR3 DNA reads as TGTGCCAGCAGTGAATCAGGGGCCGGCTATGGCTACACCTTC.

V gene TRBV7-9 combines with J gene TRBJ1-5, with 10 bases identical to TRBD1. This CDR3 region has 15 residues. Germline loops: CDR1 SEHNR, CDR2 FQNEAQ (reference sequence). V gave up 1 base and J gave up 5 bases; unmatched junction bases: 2. This CDR3 is CASSLGDRGHQPQHF. The CDR3 coding sequence is TGTGCCAGCAGCTTAGGGGACAGGGGCCATCAGCCCCAGCATTTT.

This clone was observed once. This chain joins TRBV7-2 and TRBJ1-1; no definite D call. Between the trimmed V and J ends, which lost 1 base and 2 bases, there was a span of 8 bases. This CDR3 comprises 14 residues. Germline CDR1 reads SGHTA; CDR2 reads FQGNSA. Here the CDR3 DNA reads TGTGCCAGCAGCTTAGTAGGCGGAAACACTGAAGCTTTCTTT. It translates to CASSLVGGNTEAFF.

The V call is TRBV5-4, the J call TRBJ2-7; a weak D match, TRBD2 (5 bases). CDR3 length: 13 residues. Germline V lookup: CDR1 SGHNT, CDR2 YYREEE (reference sequence). V was cut by 0 bases and J by 4 bases, with 8 bases left in between. This CDR3 reads CASSLGLQYEQYF. DNA of the CDR3: TGTGCCAGCAGCTTGGGACTACAATACGAGCAGTACTTC.

The chain carries TRBV6-6 and TRBJ1-3; maybe TRBD1 (6 bases). The CDR3 extends over 16 amino acids. The germline CDR1 and CDR2 sequences are MNHNY and SVGAGI (reference sequence). The V end lost 4 bases, the J end lost 0 bases, and 13 bases lay between the germline ends. The CDR3 region is CASSSGRGNSGNTIYF. As DNA, the CDR3 is TGTGCCAGCAGTTCTGGCAGGGGCAACTCTGGAAACACCATATATTTT.

This clone has just one count. The chain employs TRBV27 and TRBJ1-4; a weak D match, TRBD1 (5 bases). Trimming removed 1 base from V and 6 bases from J, with 12 bases in between. Germline CDR1 and CDR2: MNHEY and SMNVEV (reference sequence). The CDR3 consists of 15 residues. CDR3 sequence (DNA): TGTGCCAGCAGTTTATGGGGCAGAAAAGATGAAAAACTGTTTTTT. Translated, it gives CASSLWGRKDEKLFF.

This clone showed up just a few times. V gene TRBV6-2 or TRBV6-3 combines with J gene TRBJ2-1, with TRBD2 matching over 12 bases. In germline, CDR1 is MNHEY, CDR2 SVGEGT. The CDR3 loop spans 18 amino acids. V gave up 3 bases and J gave up 4 bases; unmatched junction bases: 10. The CDR3 here is CASSYRASGGAAYNEQFF. The DNA for the CDR3 is TGTGCCAGCAGTTATAGGGCTAGCGGGGGGGCGGCGTACAATGAGCAGTTCTTC.

The chain couples TRBV14 to TRBJ2-7; D perhaps matches TRBD2 (6 bases). With 2 bases removed from V and 2 bases from J, the gap between germline ends came to 19 bases. The CDR3 runs to 17 residues. The germline V gene encodes CDR1 SGHDN and CDR2 FVKESK. Here the CDR3 DNA reads TGTGCCAGCAGCCAAAGCTTCCCGGAGGGTAGGACCTACGAGCAGTACTTC. It is translated as CASSQSFPEGRTYEQYF.

The V and J genes are TRBV5-1 and TRBJ2-7; D call uncertain. Per the germline V gene, CDR1 is SGHRS and CDR2 is YFSETQ. The CDR3 spans 15 residues. V lost 4 bases to trimming and J lost 3 bases, with 17 bases between them. The CDR3 DNA reads as TGCGCCAGCAGCACTGGTTCCACCCGCCACTACGAGCAGTACTTC. Its protein is CASSTGSTRHYEQYF. Full variable domain (outside the CDR3, taken from reference TRBV5-1 and TRBJ2-7): KAGVTQTPRYLIKTRGQQVTLSCSPISGHRSVSWYQQTPGQGLQFLFEYFSETQRNKGNFPGRFSGRQFSNSRSEMNVSTLELGDSALYLCASSTGSTRHYEQYFGPGTRLTVT.

The chain employs TRBV9 and TRBJ2-2; 12 bases are shared with TRBD1. CDR3 size: 18 residues. The J segment lost 4 bases and the V segment lost 0 bases, leaving 7 bases of the junction unmatched. Germline CDR1 and CDR2: SGDLS and YYNGEE. CDR3 in DNA: TGTGCCAGCAGCGTAGGTCTGGGACAGGGGGCTGGCACCGGGGAGCTGTTTTTT. As protein: CASSVGLGQGAGTGELFF.

V is TRBV19 and J is TRBJ1-2; 7 nucleotides line up with TRBD1. The CDR3 loop spans 15 amino acids. V shed 4 bases and J 0 bases; nucleotides not matched to a gene: 5. Germline CDR1 reads LNHDA; CDR2 reads SQIVND (reference sequence). CDR3 coding DNA: TGTGCCAGTAGTACGGACAGGATCTCTAACTATGGCTACACCTTC. Its translation: CASSTDRISNYGYTF.

The chain employs TRBV27 and TRBJ2-7, with 11 bases matching TRBD2. The germline V gene encodes CDR1 MNHEY and CDR2 SMNVEV (reference sequence). CDR3 length: 16 amino acids. The trim removed 7 bases at V and 0 bases at J, leaving 8 bases unmatched. In DNA, the CDR3 is TGTGCCAGCACCCAAATAGGGACTAGCGGCTCCTACGAGCAGTACTTC. Residues: CASTQIGTSGSYEQYF.

J is TRBJ1-3 and V is TRBV3-1 (or the pseudogene TRBV3-2); 8 bases map to TRBD1. V gave up 5 bases and J gave up 4 bases; unmatched junction bases: 10. This CDR3 has 16 amino acids. Germline V gene data show CDR1 as LGHDT and CDR2 as YNNKEL (reference sequence). The CDR3 DNA is TGTGCCAGCAGCGAAGCGGACAGGGTACCGGGAAACACCATATATTTT. It translates to CASSEADRVPGNTIYF.

V gene TRBV7-9 combines with J gene TRBJ1-1; D remains unclear. The CDR3 covers 15 residues. Between the trimmed V and J ends, which lost 0 bases and 0 bases, there was a span of 8 bases. Germline assignment: CDR1 SEHNR and CDR2 FQNEAQ (reference sequence). The CDR3 region has the DNA TGTGCCAGCAGCTTAGCACATCCCCTGAACACTGAAGCTTTCTTT. This gives the protein CASSLAHPLNTEAFF.

The chain carries TRBV9 and TRBJ2-7; D not resolved. The CDR3 contains 15 residues. The germline V gene has CDR1 SGDLS and CDR2 YYNGEE. Between the trimmed V and J ends, which lost 0 bases and 5 bases, there was a span of 15 bases. CDR3 sequence: CASSVGFSYFDEQYF. The CDR3 nucleotides read TGTGCCAGCAGCGTAGGGTTTAGCTATTTCGACGAGCAGTACTTC.

This chain uses TRBV7-9 with TRBJ1-2, with 12 bases aligning to TRBD1. The CDR3 is made up of 16 amino acids. Germline V gene data show CDR1 as SEHNR and CDR2 as FQNEAQ (reference sequence). Trimming removed 3 bases from V and 8 bases from J; junction bases left unmatched: 10. DNA for the CDR3: TGTGCCAGCAGCTTTAAGGAGGGACAGGGGGCTCGAGGCTACACCTTC. It yields the protein CASSFKEGQGARGYTF.

The chain recombines TRBV30 with TRBJ1-1; no definite D call. The length of the CDR3 is 14 residues. The germline V gene encodes CDR1 GTSNPN and CDR2 SVGIG (reference sequence). Trimming shortened V by 0 bases and J by 3 bases, and 11 bases separated the two germline ends. The CDR3 bases are TGTGCCTGGAGTGTACGTCAGGCCTACACTGAAGCTTTCTTT. Translation: CAWSVRQAYTEAFF.